These 30 T cell receptor beta chains were sequenced from one sample in a study of T cells in Graves' hyperthyroidism and ophthalmopathy. Using RNA transcripts as the source, TCR beta CDR3 regions were amplified. HTBI primers were used for first-round RT-PCR of the TCR CDR3. TCRdb used MiXCR to reprocess the multiplex PCR reads, holding one entry per CDR3 protein. Of hundreds of thousands of distinct CDR3 sequences listed, more than 20% were seen once; the top ten hold over 30%. Sequences were obtained from blood. All receptors derive from a man aged 25 to 40 with Graves' ophthalmopathy.

The chain combines TRBV6-1 with TRBJ1-1; TRBD1 is a possible D gene (5 bases). Germline V CDR1 and CDR2: MNHNS, SASEGT. This CDR3 comprises 16 residues. V was pared by 3 bases and J by 0 bases, with 14 bases between. In DNA form, the CDR3 reads TGTGCCAGCAGTGACGGGGCATCTTTCATGAACACTGAAGCTTTCTTT. Translation: CASSDGASFMNTEAFF.

This clonotype was counted many times. V usage is TRBV5-1 and J usage is TRBJ1-2; D remains ambiguous. CDR3 length equals 16 residues. Between the trimmed V and J ends, which lost 0 bases and 6 bases, there was a span of 18 bases. CDR1 and CDR2 from the germline V gene are SGHRS and YFSETQ. The CDR3 loop reads CASSLARGSFVDGYTF. CDR3 sequence (DNA): TGCGCCAGCAGCTTGGCCCGCGGCTCCTTCGTCGATGGCTACACCTTC.

This clonotype was seen a handful of times. CDR3 region: CASSEDRISGNTIYF. The CDR3 bases are TGTGCCAGCAGTGAGGACAGGATCTCTGGAAACACCATATATTTT. The chain carries TRBV6-1 and TRBJ1-3; 7 bases match TRBD1. The CDR3 consists of 15 residues. CDR1 and CDR2 (germline): MNHNS, SASEGT. The V and J ends lost 3 bases and 0 bases, in that order; junction bases with no gene match: 2.

This clonotype has more than one count but fewer than ten. V usage is TRBV28 and J usage is TRBJ2-7; D not certain. V lost 3 bases and J 4 bases, leaving 19 bases between the germline ends. CDR3 length equals 16 residues. CDR1 is MDHEN, CDR2 SYDVKM, per germline. The CDR3 DNA reads TGTGCCAGCAGTTTCCGGGTTTTGGACCCTGTTTACGAGCAGTACTTC. As protein: CASSFRVLDPVYEQYF.

There are many counts of this clonotype. V gene TRBV6-8 combines with J gene TRBJ2-5; TRBD1 matches 7 bases. CDR3 length: 15 amino acids. Germline CDR1 and CDR2: MNHGY and SAAAGT. V shed 0 bases and J 4 bases; nucleotides not matched to a gene: 5. The CDR3 protein is CASSYSNRGGETQYF. CDR3 DNA sequence: TGTGCCAGCAGTTACTCGAACAGGGGTGGAGAGACCCAGTACTTC.

The V gene is TRBV27, the J gene TRBJ2-7; D not resolved. This CDR3 has 14 residues. V was shortened by 4 bases and J by 2 bases, with 12 bases between the two germline ends. Per germline, CDR1 MNHEY and CDR2 SMNVEV (reference sequence). In nucleotides, the CDR3 is TGTGCCAGCAGTTCCGGGCAGATGACCTACGAGCAGTACTTC. Its translation: CASSSGQMTYEQYF.

V usage is TRBV20-1 and J usage is TRBJ1-4; D remains ambiguous. The CDR3 is 15 residues long. CDR1 and CDR2 from the germline V gene are DFQATT and SNEGSKA (reference sequence). V was trimmed by 0 bases and J by 4 bases, leaving 12 bases between them. The CDR3 bases are TGCAGTGCTAGAGATTGGTCGTCGTTTAATGAAAAACTGTTTTTT. Residues: CSARDWSSFNEKLFF.

In this sample, this clonotype turned up many times. The gene calls are TRBV2 and TRBJ1-6, with D hard to call. This CDR3 is built from 16 residues. Trimming removed 3 bases from V and 0 bases from J, with 9 bases in between. Germline assignment: CDR1 SNHLY and CDR2 FYNNEI. In DNA form, the CDR3 reads TGTGCCAGCAGTGAGAGGGAAAGCTCCTATAATTCACCCCTCCACTTT. Translation: CASSERESSYNSPLHF.

This clonotype has ten or more counts. The rearrangement joins TRBV29-1 to TRBJ1-1, with 7 positions matching TRBD1. CDR3 size: 16 residues. The germline V gene encodes CDR1 SQVTM and CDR2 ANQGSEA. Trimming took 1 base from V and 4 from J; bases not matched to a gene: 12. The CDR3 nucleotides read TGCAGCGTTGAAGTTCCAGGGGGGGCTAGGAGCACTGAAGCTTTCTTT. Translating gives CSVEVPGGARSTEAFF.

The chain links TRBV29-1 to TRBJ2-3; 10 positions match TRBD2. CDR3 length: 15 residues. Germline V gene sequence: CDR1 SQVTM, CDR2 ANQGSEA. Trimming took 1 base from V and 6 from J; bases not matched to a gene: 7. CDR3 sequence: CSVEGLAGVPDTQYF. The DNA for the CDR3 is TGCAGCGTTGAAGGCCTAGCGGGAGTTCCCGATACGCAGTATTTT.

This clonotype was detected ten times or more. The CDR3 nucleotides read TGTGCCAGCAGCTTATCTCCACGCAGCGAGCAGCAGTACTTC. It specifies CASSLSPRSEQQYF. This rearrangement joins TRBV11-1 to TRBJ2-7, with no clear D. The CDR3 runs to 14 residues. The V end lost 2 bases, the J end lost 8 bases, and 16 bases lay between the germline ends. Germline CDR1 is SGHAT and CDR2 is FQDESV (reference sequence).

This clonotype has only a few counts. V is TRBV6-1 and J is TRBJ1-2; possible D gene TRBD1, 5 bases. The CDR3 covers 19 residues. Germline V gene sequence: CDR1 MNHNS, CDR2 SASEGT. Between the trimmed V and J ends, which lost 6 bases and 6 bases, there was a span of 32 bases. The CDR3 spells CASSPYAPTNRLKGDGYTF. CDR3 nucleotide sequence: TGTGCCAGCAGCCCATACGCCCCCACCAACAGGCTCAAAGGGGATGGCTACACCTTC.

The chain combines TRBV6-1 with TRBJ2-5, with a weak D call TRBD2 (6 bases). Trimming stripped 6 bases from V and 5 bases from J, with 13 bases between. The CDR3 runs to 13 residues. Germline CDR1 and CDR2: MNHNS and SASEGT. CDR3: CASRTGTWETQYF. CDR3 nucleotides: TGTGCCAGCAGAACGGGGACTTGGGAGACCCAGTACTTC.

The chain employs TRBV24-1 and TRBJ2-1; 9 bases are a match to TRBD1. This CDR3 region has 15 residues. Losses at the gene ends were 4 bases for V and 6 bases for J; bases not matched to a gene: 6. Germline V gene lookup returns CDR1 KGHDR and CDR2 SFDVKD. CDR3 in DNA: TGTGCCACCAGTGAAACAGGGGGCCCAGGCAATGAGCAGTTCTTC. As protein: CATSETGGPGNEQFF.

The sample holds many counts of this clonotype. This chain uses TRBV11-2 with TRBJ2-7; weak D call: TRBD1 (6 bases). Germline CDR1 and CDR2: SGHAT and FQNNGV. Trimming left V 0 bases short and J 2 bases short, with 14 bases between. This CDR3 has 16 amino acids. CDR3: CASSLEVRGPTYEQYF. The CDR3 coding sequence is TGTGCCAGCAGCTTAGAGGTCAGGGGCCCTACCTACGAGCAGTACTTC.

This clonotype was picked up a small number of times. The chain joins TRBV6-1 to TRBJ1-6; 7 positions agree with TRBD1. The CDR3 is 15 amino acids. CDR1 MNHNS and CDR2 SASEGT come from the germline V gene. V gave up 5 bases and J gave up 9 bases; unmatched junction bases: 10. This CDR3 reads CASSLDRRVSSPLHF. For the CDR3, the DNA is TGTGCCAGCAGTCTGGACAGGAGAGTGAGTTCACCCCTCCACTTT.

This clonotype has more than one count but fewer than ten. The chain uses TRBV24-1 and TRBJ1-5; no firm D call. The CDR3 consists of 14 residues. Trimming left V 3 bases short and J 0 bases short, with 5 bases between. Germline CDR1 KGHDR, CDR2 SFDVKD. CDR3 in amino acids: CATSDTDSNQPQHF. DNA for the CDR3: TGTGCCACCAGTGATACGGATAGCAATCAGCCCCAGCATTTT.

This clonotype was observed a few times. The chain uses TRBV28 and TRBJ2-3; D not resolved. Trimming shortened V by 7 bases and J by 6 bases, and 14 bases separated the two germline ends. This CDR3 comprises 13 residues. The V gene's germline CDR1 is MDHEN and CDR2 SYDVKM. CDR3 protein: CASTPPAPDTQYF. DNA for the CDR3: TGTGCCAGCACTCCCCCGGCCCCCGATACGCAGTATTTT. The variable domain in full, completed from reference TRBV28 and TRBJ2-3, reads DVKVTQSSRYLVKRTGEKVFLECVQDMDHENMFWYRQDPGLGLRLIYFSYDVKMKEKGDIPEGYSVSREKKERFSLILESASTNQTSMYLCASTPPAPDTQYFGPGTRLTVL.

This clonotype was observed a handful of times. The rearrangement uses TRBV29-1 and TRBJ2-7; the match to TRBD1 covers 12 bases. Germline lookup yields CDR1 SQVTM and CDR2 ANQGSEA. CDR3 length equals 14 residues. The junction had 6 bases not matched to a gene; V was cut back by 4 bases and J by 5 bases. The CDR3 DNA sequence: TGCAGCGTTGGGGGGACAGGGGGCATCAACGAGCAGTACTTC. This codes for CSVGGTGGINEQYF.

This clonotype was seen a handful of times. CDR3 region: CASSPAGAGTYEQYF. In DNA, the CDR3 is TGTGCCAGCTCACCCGCCGGGGCAGGGACCTACGAGCAGTACTTC. The chain combines TRBV18 with TRBJ2-7; D might be TRBD1 or TRBD2, each matching 5 bases. Between the trimmed V and J ends, which lost 3 bases and 2 bases, there was a span of 14 bases. The CDR3 runs 15 residues. Germline values: CDR1 KGHSH, CDR2 LQKENI.

The V gene is TRBV5-6, the J gene TRBJ1-1, with D hard to call. This CDR3 is 12 amino acids long. V was cut by 4 bases and J by 8 bases, with 12 bases left in between. Germline assignment: CDR1 SGHDT and CDR2 YYEEEE. The CDR3 is CASSAEPGEAFF. In DNA form, the CDR3 reads TGTGCCAGCAGCGCTGAACCCGGGGAAGCTTTCTTT.

The genes are TRBV10-3 and TRBJ2-7; 9 positions match TRBD1. The V gene end was trimmed by 6 bases and the J gene end by 2 bases; junction bases not matched to a gene: 8. CDR3 length: 15 amino acids. In germline, CDR1 is ENHRY, CDR2 SYGVKD. CDR3 loop: CAISYSGTGTYEQYF. The DNA for the CDR3 is TGTGCCATCAGCTACTCCGGGACAGGGACCTACGAGCAGTACTTC.

This clonotype was found many times. V is TRBV12-3 or TRBV12-4 and J is TRBJ1-5; D possibly corresponds to TRBD1 (5 bases). The CDR3 length is 15 residues. The germline V and J ends were trimmed by 5 bases and 1 base, with 12 bases remaining between them. CDR3 coding DNA: TGTGCCAGCAGTATCGTCCGGGACAGCAATCAGCCCCAGCATTTT. Translation: CASSIVRDSNQPQHF.

This clonotype was observed at least ten times. V gene TRBV7-3 combines with J gene TRBJ2-1; TRBD1 or TRBD2 may be the D gene (5 bases each). Germline V gene data show CDR1 as SGHTA and CDR2 as FQGTGA. V was shortened by 2 bases and J by 6 bases, with 11 bases between the two germline ends. The CDR3 sequence is 14 residues long. CDR3 DNA: TGTGCCAGCAGCTTAGATATCGGGACCAATGAGCAGTTCTTC. Its translation: CASSLDIGTNEQFF.

This clonotype was recorded a few times. The genes are TRBV30 and TRBJ2-1; 9 positions agree with TRBD2. The CDR3 length is 11 residues. CDR1 and CDR2 from the germline V gene are GTSNPN and SVGIG (reference sequence). J was trimmed by 9 bases and V by 4 bases; bases with no gene match: 1. As DNA, the CDR3 is TGTGCCTGGACTAGCGGGATTGAGCAGTTCTTC. Protein: CAWTSGIEQFF.

In its sample, this clonotype was seen many times. This chain uses TRBV3-1 with TRBJ2-7; a possible D gene is TRBD1 (6 bases). V gave up 4 bases and J gave up 2 bases, with 24 bases separating them. The CDR3 extends over 18 amino acids. Germline-derived CDR1 and CDR2 are LGHDT and YNNKEL (reference sequence). Here the CDR3 reads CASSPRQASKRPTYEQYF. As DNA, the CDR3 is TGTGCCAGCAGCCCCCGACAGGCTTCTAAGAGACCGACCTACGAGCAGTACTTC.

In regard to this clonotype: The junction shows a germline mismatch at one end, possibly a read error. The chain uses TRBV20-1 and TRBJ1-6, with D maybe TRBD1 (5 bases). Germline V gene sequence: CDR1 DFQATT, CDR2 SNEGSKA (reference sequence). The CDR3 runs to 15 residues. The CDR3 DNA sequence: TGCAATGCTCGGGACGGGAGCTCCTATAATTCACCCCTCCACTTT. Translating it yields CNARDGSSYNSPLHF.

This clonotype occurred many times. The chain joins TRBV13 to TRBJ1-4; maybe TRBD1 (5 bases). With 4 bases removed from V and 7 bases from J, the gap between germline ends came to 19 bases. The germline V gene has CDR1 PRHDT and CDR2 FYEKMQ (reference sequence). The CDR3 length is 16 residues. As DNA, the CDR3 is TGTGCCAGCAGCTCAGAGGGGATGGGAACGGGTGAAAAACTGTTTTTT. Its protein product is CASSSEGMGTGEKLFF. Full variable domain (missing parts from reference TRBV13 and TRBJ1-4): AAGVIQSPRHLIKEKRETATLKCYPIPRHDTVYWYQQGPGQDPQFLISFYEKMQSDKGSIPDRFSAQQFSDYHSELNMSSLELGDSALYFCASSSEGMGTGEKLFFGSGTQLSVL.

V and J are TRBV10-1 and TRBJ1-5; D ambiguous. The germline V and J ends were trimmed by 3 bases and 5 bases, with 5 bases remaining between them. Per the germline V gene, CDR1 is WNHNN and CDR2 is SYGVQD (reference sequence). The length of the CDR3 is 12 residues. This chain's CDR3 is CASSEGHQPQHF. CDR3 nucleotide sequence: TGCGCCAGCAGTGAAGGGCATCAGCCCCAGCATTTT.

This clonotype was counted only a few times. The rearrangement links TRBV29-1 to TRBJ1-1; D unresolved. Germline V lookup: CDR1 SQVTM, CDR2 ANQGSEA. This CDR3 comprises 14 residues. V lost 7 bases, J lost 1 base, and 16 bases lay in between. This CDR3 is CSAANGRTNTEAFF. CDR3 coding DNA: TGCAGCGCCGCCAACGGACGGACGAACACTGAAGCTTTCTTT.